A selection of T cell receptor beta chains follows, all from one sample in a study of beta chain features in type 1 diabetes. Sequencing used immunoSEQ multiplex PCR; TCRdb keeps in-frame clones, though not all of them. Of around 170,000 clones in the sample, about 10% are singletons; the top ten hold 0.7%. Sample: central memory CD4+ T cells from blood. The receptors shown here come from a woman aged 30 to 39 with type 1 diabetes. Each CDR3 is given with its conserved first and last residue. The order of the fields is V gene, clone size, CDR3 length, D gene, J gene, CDR3 protein, CDR3 DNA. A D gene is named only where the DNA matches it firmly. Clone size is shown for a subset of rows, as once, few, many or a class of expanded clone.

TRBV5-1,few,15,.,TRBJ2-7,CASSLETAYSYEQYF,TGCGCCAGCAGCTTGGAGACTGCATACTCCTACGAGCAGTACTTC
TRBV6-5,.,16,TRBD1,TRBJ2-2,CASSYRRAGGTGELFF,TGTGCCAGCAGTTACCGCCGGGCAGGGGGCACCGGGGAGCTGTTTTTT
TRBV30,few,12,.,TRBJ1-2,CAWRGDSYGYTF,TGTGCCTGGAGGGGGGACTCCTATGGCTACACCTTC
TRBV28,.,15,TRBD1,TRBJ1-5,CASRPGQTSNQPQHF,TGTGCCAGCAGGCCGGGACAGACTAGCAATCAGCCCCAGCATTTT
TRBV29-1,.,11,.,TRBJ1-4,CSVVQNEKLFF,TGCAGCGTTGTTCAGAATGAAAAACTGTTTTTT
TRBV6-5,.,15,TRBD1,TRBJ1-5,CASSMGQGMDQPQHF,TGTGCCAGCAGTATGGGACAGGGTATGGATCAGCCCCAGCATTTT
TRBV28,few,14,.,TRBJ1-5,CASRQGNSNQPQHF,TGTGCCAGCAGGCAGGGCAATAGCAATCAGCCCCAGCATTTT
TRBV4-1,few,14,.,TRBJ1-1,CASSQEVASTEAFF,TGCGCCAGCAGCCAAGAGGTAGCGAGCACTGAAGCTTTCTTT
TRBV6-1,few,16,TRBD2,TRBJ2-1,CASSEFSGSTYNEQFF,TGTGCCAGCAGTGAGTTTAGCGGGAGTACCTACAATGAGCAGTTCTTC
TRBV2,few,14,TRBD1,TRBJ1-5,CASSQGEGRQPQHF,TGTGCCAGCAGTCAGGGGGAAGGCCGTCAGCCCCAGCATTTT
TRBV12-2,few,16,.,TRBJ1-1,CASRLEGTEMNTEAFF,TGTGCAAGTCGCTTAGAGGGGACAGAGATGAACACTGAAGCTTTCTTT
TRBV19,.,16,TRBD2,TRBJ2-1,CASSLMTSGIKNEQFF,TGTGCCAGTAGTTTAATGACTAGCGGGATTAAAAATGAGCAGTTCTTC
TRBV28,.,10,.,TRBJ1-4,CASYNEKLFF,TGTGCCAGTTATAATGAAAAACTGTTTTTT
TRBV13,.,14,TRBD2,TRBJ2-5,CASSLPSGMETQYF,TGTGCCAGCAGCTTACCTAGCGGGATGGAGACCCAGTACTTC
TRBV6-5,few,13,.,TRBJ2-7,CASSYQGKYEQYF,TGTGCCAGCAGTTACCAGGGAAAATACGAGCAGTACTTC